Listed below are T cell receptor beta chains from one sample, sequenced in a study of cytomegalovirus exposure and HLA in healthy donors. The method was immunoSEQ multiplex PCR; TCRdb's version includes in-frame clones alone and lacks a portion of them. The sample includes 150,000 to 200,000 clones. The specimen was PBMCs. The source of these receptors is a man aged 25 to 45 in good health and CMV-seronegative. Each CDR3 is given with its conserved first and last residue. Fields, in order: D gene, J gene, V gene, CDR3 protein, CDR3 DNA. D genes are given only for firm matches.

TRBD2,TRBJ2-6,TRBV14,CASSQDGGSGANVLTF,TGTGCCAGCAGCCAAGACGGGGGGTCTGGGGCCAACGTCCTGACTTTC
TRBD1,TRBJ1-4,TRBV9,CASSAGGGNEKLFF,TGTGCCAGCAGCGCAGGGGGCGGGAATGAAAAACTGTTTTTT
.,TRBJ2-1,TRBV19,CASSPLQGKDYDEQFF,TGTGCCAGTAGTCCCTTGCAGGGGAAAGATTACGATGAGCAGTTCTTC
.,TRBJ1-4,TRBV7-9,CASSPLLSTNEKLFF,TGTGCCAGCAGCCCTCTACTTTCAACTAATGAAAAACTGTTTTTT
TRBD2,TRBJ2-7,TRBV7-8,CASSAGTRAYEQYF,TGTGCCAGCAGCGCCGGGACTAGAGCCTACGAGCAGTACTTC
.,TRBJ2-7,TRBV10-1,CASSEYPGYEQYF,TGCGCCAGCAGTGAGTACCCGGGATACGAGCAGTACTTC
.,TRBJ1-2,TRBV2,CASRVREWYGYTF,TGTGCCAGCAGGGTCAGGGAATGGTATGGCTACACCTTC
.,TRBJ1-2,TRBV4-3,CASSPGVGANYGYTF,TGCGCCAGCAGCCCCGGGGTCGGAGCTAACTATGGCTACACCTTC
TRBD1,TRBJ2-2,TRBV18,CASSPLQGAQSGELFF,TGTGCCAGCTCACCACTCCAGGGGGCGCAGTCTGGGGAGCTGTTTTTT
TRBD2,TRBJ2-7,TRBV6-5,CASSYSLAGATHEQYF,TGTGCCAGCAGTTACTCTCTGGCGGGAGCCACCCACGAGCAGTACTTC
TRBD2,TRBJ2-1,TRBV7-2,CASSLRTSGRNEQFF,TGTGCCAGCAGCTTAAGGACTAGCGGACGGAATGAGCAGTTCTTC
TRBD1,TRBJ1-2,TRBV5-4,CASSFPGGHYGYTF,TGTGCCAGCAGCTTTCCAGGGGGCCACTATGGCTACACCTTC
.,TRBJ1-2,TRBV7-8,CASSSMTAGYGYTF,TGTGCCAGCAGCTCCATGACAGCCGGCTATGGCTACACCTTC
.,TRBJ1-1,TRBV18,CASSPLVRANTEAFF,TGTGCCAGCTCACCACTAGTCAGGGCAAACACTGAAGCTTTCTTT
.,TRBJ2-7,TRBV5-1,CASTESGTNPPYEQYF,TGCGCCAGCACAGAATCCGGGACAAACCCTCCCTACGAGCAGTACTTC
.,TRBJ2-2,TRBV5-1,CASSLGGANTGELFF,TGCGCCAGCAGCTTGGGCGGTGCGAACACCGGGGAGCTGTTTTTT
TRBD1,TRBJ1-1,TRBV15,CATSADRAEAFF,TGTGCCACCAGCGCGGACAGGGCTGAAGCTTTCTTT
TRBD1,TRBJ2-4,TRBV11-2,CASSPLGQGDIQYF,TGTGCCAGCAGCCCCCTGGGACAGGGAGACATTCAGTACTTC
TRBD1,TRBJ2-1,TRBV6-1,CASSEEAGGYNEQFF,TGTGCCAGCAGTGAAGAGGCAGGGGGCTACAATGAGCAGTTCTTC
.,TRBJ1-4,TRBV6-5,CASKAGFVTNEKLFF,TGTGCCAGCAAGGCCGGGTTCGTAACTAATGAAAAACTGTTTTTT
.,TRBJ1-2,TRBV27,CASSLFRANYGYTF,TGTGCCAGCAGTTTATTCAGGGCTAACTATGGCTACACCTTC
.,TRBJ2-2,TRBV6-5,CASSYSTDTGELFF,TGTGCCAGCAGTTACTCGACAGACACCGGGGAGCTGTTTTTT